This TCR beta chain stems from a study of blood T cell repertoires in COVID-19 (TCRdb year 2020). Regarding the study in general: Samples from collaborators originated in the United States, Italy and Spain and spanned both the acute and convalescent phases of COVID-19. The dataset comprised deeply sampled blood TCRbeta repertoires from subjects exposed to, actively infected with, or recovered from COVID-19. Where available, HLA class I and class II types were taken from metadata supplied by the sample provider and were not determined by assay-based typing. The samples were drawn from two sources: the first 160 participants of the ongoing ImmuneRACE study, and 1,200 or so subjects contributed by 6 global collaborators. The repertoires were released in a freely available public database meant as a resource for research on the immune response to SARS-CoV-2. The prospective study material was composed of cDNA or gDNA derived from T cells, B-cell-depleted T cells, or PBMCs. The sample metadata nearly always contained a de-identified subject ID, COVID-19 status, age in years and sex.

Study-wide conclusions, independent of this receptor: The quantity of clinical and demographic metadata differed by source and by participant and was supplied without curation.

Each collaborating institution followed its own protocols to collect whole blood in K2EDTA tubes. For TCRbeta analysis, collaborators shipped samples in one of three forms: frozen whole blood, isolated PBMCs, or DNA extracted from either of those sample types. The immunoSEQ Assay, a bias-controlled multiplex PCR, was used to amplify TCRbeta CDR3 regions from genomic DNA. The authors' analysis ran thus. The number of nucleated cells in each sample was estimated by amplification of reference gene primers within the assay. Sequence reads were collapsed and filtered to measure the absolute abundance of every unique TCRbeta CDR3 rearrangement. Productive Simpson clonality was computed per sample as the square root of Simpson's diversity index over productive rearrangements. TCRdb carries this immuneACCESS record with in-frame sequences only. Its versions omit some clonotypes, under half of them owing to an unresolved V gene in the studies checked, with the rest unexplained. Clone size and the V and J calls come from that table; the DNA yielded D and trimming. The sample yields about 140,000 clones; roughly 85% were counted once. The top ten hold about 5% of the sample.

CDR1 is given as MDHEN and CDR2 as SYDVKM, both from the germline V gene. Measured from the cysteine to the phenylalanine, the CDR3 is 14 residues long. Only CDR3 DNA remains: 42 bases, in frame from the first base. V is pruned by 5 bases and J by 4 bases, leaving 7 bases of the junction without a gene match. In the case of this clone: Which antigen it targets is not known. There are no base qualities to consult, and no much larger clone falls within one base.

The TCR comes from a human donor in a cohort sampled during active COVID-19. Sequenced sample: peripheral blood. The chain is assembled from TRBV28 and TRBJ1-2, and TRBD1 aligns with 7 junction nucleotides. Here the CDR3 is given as CASSLRGRIYGYTF. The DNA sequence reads TGTGCCAGCAGTCTGAGGGGGCGGATCTATGGCTACACCTTC.